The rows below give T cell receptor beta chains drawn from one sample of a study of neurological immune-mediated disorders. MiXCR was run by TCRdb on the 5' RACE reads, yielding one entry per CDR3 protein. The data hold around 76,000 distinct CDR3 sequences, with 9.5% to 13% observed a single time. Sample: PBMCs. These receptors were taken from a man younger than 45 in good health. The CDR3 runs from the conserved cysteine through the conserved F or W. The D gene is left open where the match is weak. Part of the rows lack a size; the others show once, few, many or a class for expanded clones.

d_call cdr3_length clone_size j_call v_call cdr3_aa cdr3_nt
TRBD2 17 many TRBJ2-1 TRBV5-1 CASSLGTSGIFYNEQFF TGCGCCAGCAGCTTAGGGACTAGCGGCATATTCTACAATGAGCAGTTCTTC
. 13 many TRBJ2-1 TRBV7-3 CASSTPLGGEQFF TGTGCCAGCAGCACCCCTCTAGGGGGTGAGCAGTTCTTC
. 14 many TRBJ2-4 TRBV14 CASSPGTVKNIQYF TGTGCCAGCAGCCCCGGGACTGTCAAAAACATTCAGTACTTC
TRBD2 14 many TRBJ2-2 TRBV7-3 CASSPYSGMGELFF TGTGCCAGCAGCCCGTATAGCGGGATGGGGGAGCTGTTTTTT
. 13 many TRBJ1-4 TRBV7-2 CASSLGGVEKLFF TGTGCCAGCAGCTTAGGAGGGGTGGAAAAACTGTTTTTT
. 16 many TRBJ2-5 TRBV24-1 CATSDARAGSQETQYF TGTGCCACCAGTGATGCCAGGGCAGGGAGCCAAGAGACCCAGTACTTC
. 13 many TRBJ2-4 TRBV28 CASSQWDGNIQYF TGTGCCAGCAGTCAATGGGACGGAAACATTCAGTACTTC
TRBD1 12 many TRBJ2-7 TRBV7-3 CASSRTGAEQYF TGTGCCAGCAGCAGGACAGGGGCCGAGCAGTACTTC
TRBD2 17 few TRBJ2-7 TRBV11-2 CASSLPGLAGDPYEQYF TGTGCCAGCAGCTTACCGGGACTAGCGGGGGACCCCTACGAGCAGTACTTC
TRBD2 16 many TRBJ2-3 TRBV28 CASSSPGTSGSGTQYF TGTGCCAGCAGTTCGCCCGGGACTAGCGGGAGTGGTACGCAGTATTTT
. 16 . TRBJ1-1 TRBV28 CASSFLVWGADTEAFF TGTGCCAGCAGTTTCCTGGTATGGGGGGCGGACACTGAAGCTTTCTTT
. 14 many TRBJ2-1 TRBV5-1 CASSETSWGNEQFF TGCGCCAGCAGCGAGACTAGTTGGGGGAATGAGCAGTTCTTC
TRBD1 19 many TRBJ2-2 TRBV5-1 CASSLVRQGESKNTGELFF TGCGCCAGCAGCTTGGTTAGACAGGGCGAGAGTAAGAACACCGGGGAGCTGTTTTTT
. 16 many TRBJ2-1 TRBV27 CASSRSGSSAYNEQFF TGTGCCAGCAGTCGGAGCGGGTCGTCAGCCTACAATGAGCAGTTCTTC
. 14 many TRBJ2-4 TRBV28 CASSWTESKNIQYF TGTGCCAGCAGTTGGACAGAAAGCAAAAACATTCAGTACTTC
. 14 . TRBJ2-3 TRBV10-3 CAIQEGRDTDTRYF TGTGCCATACAAGAGGGGCGGGACACAGATACGCGGTATTTT
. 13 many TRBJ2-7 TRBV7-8 CASSLLSGHEQYF TGTGCCAGCAGCTTACTCTCAGGCCACGAGCAGTACTTC
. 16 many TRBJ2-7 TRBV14 CASSQTLGGQPYEQYF TGTGCCAGCAGCCAGACCCTTGGTGGACAGCCTTACGAGCAGTACTTC
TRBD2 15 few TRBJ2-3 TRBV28 CASSLGGRTTDTQYF TGTGCCAGCAGTTTAGGCGGGAGAACCACAGATACGCAGTATTTT
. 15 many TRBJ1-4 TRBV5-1 CASSLGSTTNEKLFF TGCGCCAGCAGCTTGGGGAGTACAACTAATGAAAAACTGTTTTTT
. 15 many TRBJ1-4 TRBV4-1 CASRQEGVSNEKLFF TGCGCCAGCCGTCAAGAGGGCGTTTCTAATGAAAAACTGTTTTTT
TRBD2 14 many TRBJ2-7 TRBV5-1 CASRNLTSGSPGYF TGCGCCAGCAGAAATTTGACTAGCGGATCCCCGGGGTACTTC
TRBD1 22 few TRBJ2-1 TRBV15 CATSREELPGQGAPWYVNEQFF TGTGCCACCAGCAGAGAGGAATTACCGGGACAGGGGGCACCCTGGTACGTCAATGAGCAGTTCTTC
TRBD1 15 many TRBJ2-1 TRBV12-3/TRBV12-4 CASSRPGTGDGEQFF TGTGCCAGCAGCCGTCCCGGGACAGGGGATGGTGAGCAGTTCTTC
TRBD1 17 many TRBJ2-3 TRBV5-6 CASSSDRGTGVPDTQYF TGTGCCAGCAGCTCTGACCGTGGGACAGGGGTGCCAGATACGCAGTATTTT
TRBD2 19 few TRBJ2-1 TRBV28 CASTQNGLAGGPDYNEQFF TGTGCCAGCACCCAAAACGGGCTAGCGGGAGGGCCTGACTACAATGAGCAGTTCTTC
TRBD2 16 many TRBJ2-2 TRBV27 CASSRGTRFGTGELFF TGTGCCAGCAGTAGAGGGACTAGGTTCGGCACCGGGGAGCTGTTTTTT
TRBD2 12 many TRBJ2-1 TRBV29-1 CSVDSSGNEQFF TGCAGCGTTGACTCTAGCGGCAATGAGCAGTTCTTC
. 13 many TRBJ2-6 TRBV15 CATAPPGANVLTF TGTGCCACCGCCCCCCCTGGGGCCAACGTCCTGACTTTC
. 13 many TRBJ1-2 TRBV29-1 CSVRTALNYGYTF TGCAGCGTACGGACAGCACTAAACTATGGCTACACCTTC
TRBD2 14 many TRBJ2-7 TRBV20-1 CSAPRTSATYEQYF TGCAGTGCTCCCCGGACTAGCGCGACCTACGAGCAGTACTTC
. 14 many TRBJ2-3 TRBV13 CASSLGLATDTQYF TGTGCCAGCAGCTTAGGGCTGGCCACAGATACGCAGTATTTT
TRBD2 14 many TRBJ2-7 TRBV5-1 CASSLRSGKYEQYF TGCGCCAGCAGCTTGCGGAGCGGGAAATACGAGCAGTACTTC
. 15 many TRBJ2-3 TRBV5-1 CASIPLGGSTDTQYF TGCGCCAGCATCCCGCTTGGGGGGAGCACAGATACGCAGTATTTT
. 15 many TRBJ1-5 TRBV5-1 CASSFGPYGNQPQHF TGCGCCAGCAGCTTCGGGCCCTATGGCAATCAGCCCCAGCATTTT
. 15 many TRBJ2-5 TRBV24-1 CATSDGGPSAETQYF TGTGCCACCAGTGACGGCGGTCCCTCGGCGGAGACCCAGTACTTC
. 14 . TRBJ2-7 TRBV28 CASRPAERGYEQYF TGTGCCAGCAGACCAGCGGAAAGGGGCTACGAGCAGTACTTC
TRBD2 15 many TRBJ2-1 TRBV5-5 CASSLGGRVYNEQFF TGTGCCAGCAGCTTGGGAGGGAGGGTATACAATGAGCAGTTCTTC
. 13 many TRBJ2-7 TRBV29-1 CSVGNHRVDEQYF TGCAGCGTTGGAAATCACAGGGTGGACGAGCAGTACTTC
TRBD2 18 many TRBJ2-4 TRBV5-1 CASSSHPTSGRDKNIQYF TGCGCCAGCAGCTCCCACCCGACTAGCGGGAGGGATAAAAACATTCAGTACTTC
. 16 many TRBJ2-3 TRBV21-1 CASSKGSGASTDTQYF TGTGCCAGCAGCAAAGGTAGCGGGGCTAGCACAGATACGCAGTATTTT
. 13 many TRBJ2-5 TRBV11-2 CASSLRGFETQYF TGTGCCAGCAGCTTAAGGGGGTTCGAGACCCAGTACTTC
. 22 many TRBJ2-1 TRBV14 CASSRVRPQLPVGEGFYNEQFF TGTGCCAGCAGCCGCGTTCGCCCTCAATTGCCGGTGGGAGAGGGCTTTTACAATGAGCAGTTCTTC
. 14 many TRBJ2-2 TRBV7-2 CASSLTGNAGELFF TGTGCCAGCAGCCTCACTGGGAACGCCGGGGAGCTGTTTTTT
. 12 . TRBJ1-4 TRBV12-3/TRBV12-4 CASSGPNEKLFF TGTGCCAGCAGTGGACCGAATGAAAAATTGTTTTTT
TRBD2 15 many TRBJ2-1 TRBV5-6 CASSLGSGRADEQFF TGTGCCAGCAGCTTGGGAAGCGGGAGGGCCGATGAGCAGTTCTTC
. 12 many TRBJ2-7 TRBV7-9 CASSLGQYEQYF TGTGCCAGCAGCCTCGGACAGTACGAGCAGTACTTC
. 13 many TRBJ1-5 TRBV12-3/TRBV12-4 CASSWTVNQPQHF TGTGCCAGCAGTTGGACAGTTAATCAGCCCCAGCATTTT
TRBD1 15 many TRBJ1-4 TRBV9 CASSVRTGFGEKLFF TGTGCCAGCAGCGTCAGGACAGGGTTCGGTGAAAAACTGTTTTTT
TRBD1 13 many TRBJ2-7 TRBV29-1 CSVWTDRGNEQYF TGCAGCGTCTGGACGGACAGGGGGAACGAGCAGTACTTC
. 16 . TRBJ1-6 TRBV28 CASSLWGAGMGSPLHF TGTGCCAGCAGTTTATGGGGTGCAGGGATGGGCTCACCCCTCCACTTT
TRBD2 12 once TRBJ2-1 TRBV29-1 CSVELLAAEQFF TGCAGCGTTGAGTTACTAGCGGCTGAGCAGTTCTTC
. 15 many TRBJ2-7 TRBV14 CASSQGGESLREQYF TGTGCCAGCAGCCAAGGAGGGGAGTCGCTACGCGAGCAGTACTTC
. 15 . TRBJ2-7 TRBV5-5 CASRSNPDRQHEQYF TGTGCCAGCAGATCGAATCCCGACAGGCAACATGAGCAGTACTTC
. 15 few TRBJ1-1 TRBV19 CASSMSGRMNTEAFF TGTGCCAGTAGTATGAGTGGCAGGATGAACACTGAAGCTTTCTTT
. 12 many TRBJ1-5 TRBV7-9 CASTLDGQPQHF TGTGCCAGCACCCTCGACGGCCAGCCCCAGCATTTT
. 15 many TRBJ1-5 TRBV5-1 CASSHPPMYNQPQHF TGCGCCAGCAGCCACCCCCCAATGTATAATCAGCCCCAGCATTTT
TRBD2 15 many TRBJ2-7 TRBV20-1 CSARALAGVPYEQYF TGCAGTGCTAGAGCTCTAGCGGGAGTCCCCTACGAGCAGTACTTC
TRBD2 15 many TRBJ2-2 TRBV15 CATSGREGPTGELFF TGTGCCACCAGCGGGCGGGAGGGCCCCACCGGGGAGCTGTTTTTT
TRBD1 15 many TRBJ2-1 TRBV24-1 CATSDPGQPRNEQFF TGTGCCACCAGCGATCCGGGACAGCCGAGGAATGAGCAGTTCTTC